This T cell receptor (beta chain) was sequenced for a study of early T cells in non-severe SARS-CoV-2 infection. Study-level information: It was bulk RNA from unsorted whole blood that was sequenced, and the chains were unpaired. Study results and caveats: Database matching using VDJdb favored anti-spike CD8 responses, with private and CD4 specificities left missing.

This clonotype occurred many times. The antigen is unknown. Compared with germline, one end of the junction differs, possibly owing to a read error. Researchers tagged individual cDNA molecules with unique molecular identifiers. One entry per CDR3 protein results from TCRdb running MiXCR on the 5' RACE reads. The sample includes tens of thousands of distinct CDR3 sequences, 12% of them seen just once. The CDR3 has 19 amino acids. Germline-derived CDR1 and CDR2 are SGHAT and FQNNGV. Sequenced: whole blood. The V and J genes are TRBV11-2 and TRBJ1-1; D is unclear. This TCR came from an adult who was a healthcare worker with PCR-confirmed SARS-CoV-2 infection or an uninfected control (not recorded which). The CDR3 region has the DNA TGTGTCAGCAGCTTAGGAGGACGGCAGGCCGGGATTTGGAACACTGAAGCTTTCTTT. This sequence encodes CVSSLGGRQAGIWNTEAFF.